Listed here is a single T cell receptor (beta chain). CD45RO-negative, CCR7-selected cells formed the naive CD8 fraction, which excluded terminally differentiated effector memory CD45RA+ cells. This specimen belongs to a study of shared clonotypes between healthy human individuals. Produced via immunoSEQ multiplex PCR; TCRdb's table is partial and in-frame only. Here the sample spans roughly 2,000,000 clones, approximately 94% being singletons. The CDR3 covers 9 residues. Germline V gene sequence: CDR1 SGHTS, CDR2 YDEGEE. The V and J ends lost 9 bases and 5 bases respectively, with 3 bases between them.

The sample was naive CD8+ T cells sorted from blood. This rearrangement joins TRBV5-8 to TRBJ1-3; D call uncertain. The sequence derives from a man aged 18 to 29 in good health. The DNA for the CDR3 is TGTGCCACTAGAAACACCATATATTTT. Its protein product is CATRNTIYF.